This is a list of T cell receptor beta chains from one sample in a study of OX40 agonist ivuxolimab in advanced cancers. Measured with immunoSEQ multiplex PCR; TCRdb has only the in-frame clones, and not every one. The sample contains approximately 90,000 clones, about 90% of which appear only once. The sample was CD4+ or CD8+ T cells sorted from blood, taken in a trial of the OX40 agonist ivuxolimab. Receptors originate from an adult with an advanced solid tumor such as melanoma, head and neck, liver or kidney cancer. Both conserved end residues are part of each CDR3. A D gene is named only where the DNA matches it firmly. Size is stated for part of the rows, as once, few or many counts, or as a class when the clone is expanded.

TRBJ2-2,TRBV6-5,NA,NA,TGTGCCAGCAGCCACCCGGGGTCCGGGGAGCTGTTTTTT,CASSHPGSGELFF
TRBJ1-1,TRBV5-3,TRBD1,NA,TGTGCCAGAAGCTTGCGCGACAGGGACAAGAACACTGAAGCTTTCTTT,CARSLRDRDKNTEAFF
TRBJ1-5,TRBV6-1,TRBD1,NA,TGTGCCAGCAGTGAAGGGGGGACAGGGGGCCAGCCCCAGCATTTT,CASSEGGTGGQPQHF
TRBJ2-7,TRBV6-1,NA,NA,TGTGCCAGCGGGGGGGGCTTCCAAAACTTC,CASGGGFQNF
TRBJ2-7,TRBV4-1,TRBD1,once,TGCGCCAGCAGCCCCCGGGACAGGGGGAGCGACGAGCAGTACTTC,CASSPRDRGSDEQYF
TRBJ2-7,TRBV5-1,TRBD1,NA,TGCGCCAGCAGCTTGGGGGACAGTGATTACGAGCAGTACTTC,CASSLGDSDYEQYF
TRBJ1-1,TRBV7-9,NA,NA,TGTGCCAGCAGCCTCCCGGGTTTGAACACTGAAGCTTTCTTT,CASSLPGLNTEAFF
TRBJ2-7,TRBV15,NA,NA,TGTGCCACCAGTCCGGGTACCTCCTACGAGCAGTACTTC,CATSPGTSYEQYF
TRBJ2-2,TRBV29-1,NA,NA,TGCAGCGTTGGCCAGAGGGGGTTTATCGGGACCGGGGAGCTGTTTTTT,CSVGQRGFIGTGELFF
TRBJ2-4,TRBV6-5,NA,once,TGTGCCAGCAGTTACTCAAAGAACAGGCTAGTACCCCGGTACTTC,CASSYSKNRLVPRYF
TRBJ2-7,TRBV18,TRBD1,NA,TGTGCCAGCTCACGTTACAGGGGTGTGCCTTACGAGCAGTACTTC,CASSRYRGVPYEQYF
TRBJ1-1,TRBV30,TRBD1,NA,TGTGCCTGGTACAGGGGAGGCACTGAAGCTTTCTTT,CAWYRGGTEAFF
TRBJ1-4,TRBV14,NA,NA,TGTGCCAGCAGCCGCACGGGGGGGGATGAAAAACTGTTTTTT,CASSRTGGDEKLFF
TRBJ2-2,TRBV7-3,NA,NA,TGTGCCAGCAGCTTAAACTCGTTCGGCACCGGGGAGCTGTTTTTT,CASSLNSFGTGELFF
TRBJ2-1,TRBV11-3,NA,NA,TGTGCCAGCAGCCTATCGTGGGACGAGCAGTTCTTC,CASSLSWDEQFF
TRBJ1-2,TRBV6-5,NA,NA,TGTGCCAGCAGTATACTGGCTAACTATGGCTACACCTTC,CASSILANYGYTF
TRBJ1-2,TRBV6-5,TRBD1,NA,TGTGCCAGCAGTCCGGGGACAGGGGGCTGGTATGGCTACACCTTC,CASSPGTGGWYGYTF
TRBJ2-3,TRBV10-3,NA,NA,TGTGCCATCATCGAAGCAGATACGCAGTATTTT,CAIIEADTQYF
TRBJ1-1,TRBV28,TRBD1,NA,TGTGCCAGCAGACAGGGGGCGCGTAATGAAGCTTTCTTT,CASRQGARNEAFF
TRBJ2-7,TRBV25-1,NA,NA,TGTGCCAGCAGTGAGGCTTACGAGCAGTACTTC,CASSEAYEQYF
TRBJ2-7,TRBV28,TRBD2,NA,TGTGCCAGCAGTGGACTAGCGGGATCCTACGAGCAGTACTTC,CASSGLAGSYEQYF
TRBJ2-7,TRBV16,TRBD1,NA,TGTGCCAGCAGCCGGACAGGGGGGCGGGCGATCTACGAGCAGTACTTC,CASSRTGGRAIYEQYF
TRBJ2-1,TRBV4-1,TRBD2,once,TGCGCCAGCAGCCAAGAGGCTAGCGGGATCTACAATGAGCAGTTCTTC,CASSQEASGIYNEQFF
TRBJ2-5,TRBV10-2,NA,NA,TGCGCCAGCAGGGACACGACGCAAGCGGCTTGGGAGACCCAGTACTTC,CASRDTTQAAWETQYF
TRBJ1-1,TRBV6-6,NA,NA,TGTGCCAGCGGGGAGTACACTGAAGCTTTCTTT,CASGEYTEAFF
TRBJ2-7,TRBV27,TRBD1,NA,TGTGCCAGCAGTCCCTCGTGGACAGGTTCCTACGAGCAGTACTTC,CASSPSWTGSYEQYF
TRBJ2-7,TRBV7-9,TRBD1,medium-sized,TGTGCCAGCAGCCACCGGGACAGAAACTACGAGCAGTACTTC,CASSHRDRNYEQYF
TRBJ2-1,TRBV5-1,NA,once,TGCGCCAGCAGCTTGGGGCCACTCAGCTCCTACAATGAGCAGTTCTTC,CASSLGPLSSYNEQFF
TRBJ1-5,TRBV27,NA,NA,TGTGCCAGCAGTTTATCATCTTCCAATCAGCCCCAGCATTTT,CASSLSSSNQPQHF
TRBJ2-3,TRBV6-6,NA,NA,TGTGCCAGCAGTTACTCGAACACAGATACGCAGTATTTT,CASSYSNTDTQYF
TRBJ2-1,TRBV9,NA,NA,TGTGCCAGCAGCGTAATGTCAGGGAGTGCATACAATGAGCAGTTCTTC,CASSVMSGSAYNEQFF
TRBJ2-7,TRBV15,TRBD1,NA,TGTGCCACCAGCTCGACGGACAGGGAGGCGGAAGAGCAGTACTTC,CATSSTDREAEEQYF
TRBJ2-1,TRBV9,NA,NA,TGTGCCAGCAGCGTAGGGTATCCGGGTCCGGGAGACTACAATGAGCAGTTCTTC,CASSVGYPGPGDYNEQFF
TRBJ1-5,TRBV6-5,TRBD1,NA,TGTGCCAGCAGCCCGGACAGGGAGAGTCAGCCCCAGCATTTT,CASSPDRESQPQHF
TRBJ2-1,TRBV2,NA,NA,TGTGCCAGCAGTGAAGTGGGGTACAATGAGCAGTTCTTC,CASSEVGYNEQFF
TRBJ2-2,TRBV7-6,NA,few,TGTGCCAGCAGCCCTTTCATCGGGGACACCGGGGAGCTGTTTTTT,CASSPFIGDTGELFF
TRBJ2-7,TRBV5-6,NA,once,TGTGCCAGCAGCTCCAACCTCCAAACCAGGGTCTACGAGCAGTACTTC,CASSSNLQTRVYEQYF
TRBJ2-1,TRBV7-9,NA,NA,TGTGCCAGCAGCCTGCCTAGCGTAGGTAATGAGCAGTTCTTC,CASSLPSVGNEQFF
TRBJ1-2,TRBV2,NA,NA,TGTGCCAGCAGTGTACACCAGGGGTTCGATGGCTACACCTTC,CASSVHQGFDGYTF
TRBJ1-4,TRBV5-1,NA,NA,TGCGCCAGCAGCTTTGGGGGGGCAACTAATGAAAAACTGTTTTTT,CASSFGGATNEKLFF
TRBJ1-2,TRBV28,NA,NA,TGTGCCAGCAAATTCGGAGGGGGAGATGGCTACACCTTC,CASKFGGGDGYTF
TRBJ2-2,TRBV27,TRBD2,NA,TGTGCCAGCAGTCGGACTAGCGCCAACACCGGGGAGCTGTTTTTT,CASSRTSANTGELFF
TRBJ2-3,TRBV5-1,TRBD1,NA,TGCGCCAGCGCCGACAGGGGTCCAGATACGCAGTATTTT,CASADRGPDTQYF
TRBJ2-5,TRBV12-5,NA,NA,TGTGCTAGTGGTGATCGACAGGCCCAAGAGACCCAGTACTTC,CASGDRQAQETQYF
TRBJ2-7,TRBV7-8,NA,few,TGTGCCAGCAGCTTTAGCGGAAGTTCCTACGAGCAGTACTTC,CASSFSGSSYEQYF
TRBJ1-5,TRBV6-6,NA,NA,TGTGCCAGCAGTCCCTACGACAGTAGTCAGCCCCAGCATTTT,CASSPYDSSQPQHF
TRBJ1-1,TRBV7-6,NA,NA,TGTGCCAGCAGCTTAGCGAGGTACACTGAAGCTTTCTTT,CASSLARYTEAFF
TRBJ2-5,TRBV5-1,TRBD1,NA,TGCGCCAGCAGCTTGAACAGGGGAGAGACCCAGTACTTC,CASSLNRGETQYF
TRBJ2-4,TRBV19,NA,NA,TGTGCCAGTAGTAGGGGTCTGGCCAAAAACATTCAGTACTTC,CASSRGLAKNIQYF
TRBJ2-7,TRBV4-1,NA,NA,TGCGCCAGCAGCCAAGATTTAAGCGGATCCTACGAGCAGTACTTC,CASSQDLSGSYEQYF
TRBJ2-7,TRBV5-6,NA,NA,TGTGCCAGCAGCTTGTACAGTTACGAGCAGTACTTC,CASSLYSYEQYF
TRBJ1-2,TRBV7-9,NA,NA,TGTGCCAGCAGCTTAGGGGACATCTATGGCTACACCTTC,CASSLGDIYGYTF
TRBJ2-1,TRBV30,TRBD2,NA,TGTGCCTGGAGTGTACTAGCGGGAGGGCCAAATGAGCAGTTCTTC,CAWSVLAGGPNEQFF
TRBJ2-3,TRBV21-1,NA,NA,TGTGCCAGCAGCCTGTATGACAGGGGGGGGGATACGCAGTATTTT,CASSLYDRGGDTQYF
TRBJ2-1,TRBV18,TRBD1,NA,TGTGCCAGCTCACTACACGGGGGACAGGGGGTTGAGCAGTTCTTC,CASSLHGGQGVEQFF
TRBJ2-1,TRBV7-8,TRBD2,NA,TGTGCCAGCAGCTTCCTAGCGGGAAACTCCTACAATGAGCAGTTCTTC,CASSFLAGNSYNEQFF
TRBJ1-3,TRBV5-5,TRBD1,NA,TGTGCCAGCAGCCAAGGACAGGTGTCTCCTGGAAACACCATATATTTT,CASSQGQVSPGNTIYF
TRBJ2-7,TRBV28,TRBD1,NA,TGTGCCAGCAGCTACCGGGACAGAGACTACGAGCAGTACTTC,CASSYRDRDYEQYF
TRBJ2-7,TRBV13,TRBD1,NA,TGTGCCAGCAGCCCCGGTATAGGGACAGAGCCCTACGAGCAGTACTTC,CASSPGIGTEPYEQYF
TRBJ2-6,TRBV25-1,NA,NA,TGTGCCAGCAGTGGTGGGGTCTCTGGGGCCAACGTCCTGACTTTC,CASSGGVSGANVLTF